Each of the 26 T cell receptor beta chains below was sequenced from the same sample in a study of T cells in localized non-small cell lung cancer. Libraries were prepared by immunoSEQ multiplex PCR; TCRdb keeps only in-frame clonotypes and omits some of them. The table lists approximately 54,000 clones, around 86% of them singletons, with approximately 20% in the top ten. The specimen comprised peripheral blood, sampled before any cancer treatment. The receptors here all came from an older female donor with stage II squamous cell lung carcinoma.

The chain carries TRBV4-2 and TRBJ1-2; D ambiguous. CDR1 is LGHNA and CDR2 is YNFKEQ in the germline V gene. V lost 1 base, J lost 10 bases, and 7 bases lay in between. There are 11 residues in the CDR3. CDR3 in DNA: TGTGCCAGCAGCCAAGTCATGGACTACACCTTC. As protein: CASSQVMDYTF.

The chain carries TRBV11-3 and TRBJ1-5; no reliable D call. Trimming pared 0 bases from V and 0 bases from J, leaving 15 bases between. The CDR3 runs to 18 residues. CDR1 is SGHNT, CDR2 YENEEA, per germline. This CDR3 reads CASSLDIRENYSNQPQHF. CDR3 sequence (DNA): TGTGCCAGCAGCTTAGACATCAGAGAAAATTATAGCAATCAGCCCCAGCATTTT.

The chain couples TRBV6-6 to TRBJ1-2; 8 nucleotides agree with TRBD1. This CDR3 region has 13 residues. Germline V CDR1 and CDR2: MNHNY, SVGAGI (reference sequence). V lost 6 bases and J lost 8; bases outside the gene matches: 8. The CDR3 is CASSPGQAIGYTF. The CDR3 nucleotides are TGTGCCAGCAGCCCGGGACAGGCCATCGGCTACACCTTC.

The V and J genes are TRBV29-1 and TRBJ1-4; 9 bases are a match to TRBD1. The CDR3 is made up of 15 amino acids. Germline CDR1 SQVTM, CDR2 ANQGSEA. V shed 5 bases, J shed 8 bases, and the junction held 12 bases outside the gene matches. The CDR3 nucleotides are TGCAGCGTTACAAAAACGGACAGGGGAGGCGAAAAACTGTTTTTT. Encoded protein: CSVTKTDRGGEKLFF.

Note on this clone: Other DNA sequences from this sample encode an identical CDR3 as well. This sequence joins TRBV5-1 and TRBJ1-2, with D possibly matching TRBD1 (5 bases). From germline, CDR1 is SGHRS and CDR2 YFSETQ. V shed 4 bases and J shed 4 bases, with 11 bases lying between them. This CDR3 has 13 residues. The CDR3 coding sequence is TGCGCCAGCAGCCCGGGTCAGGGCTATGGCTACACCTTC. The encoded protein is CASSPGQGYGYTF.

The chain combines TRBV5-1 with TRBJ1-2; D is unresolved. Trimming left V 0 bases short and J 5 bases short, with 5 bases between. Per the germline V gene, CDR1 is SGHRS and CDR2 is YFSETQ. The CDR3 totals 12 residues. The CDR3 nucleotides read TGCGCCAGCAGCTTGGGAGGGTATGGCTACACCTTC. Encoded protein: CASSLGGYGYTF.

The chain carries TRBV28 and TRBJ1-2; D gene ambiguous. Trimming removed 8 bases at V and 0 bases at J, with 10 bases between. The CDR3 is 13 residues long. Germline CDR1 MDHEN, CDR2 SYDVKM. This chain's CDR3 is CASVVSANYGYTF. CDR3 nucleotide sequence: TGTGCCAGCGTGGTATCCGCTAACTATGGCTACACCTTC.

This chain links TRBV5-1 with TRBJ2-1; 7 nucleotides agree with TRBD1. The CDR3 has 15 residues. V trimming: 0 bases; J trimming: 4 bases; junction bases outside the gene matches: 4. CDR1 is SGHRS and CDR2 is YFSETQ in the germline V gene. This CDR3 reads CASSLAPGGYNEQFF. CDR3 DNA: TGCGCCAGCAGCTTGGCCCCAGGGGGATACAATGAGCAGTTCTTC.

The chain couples TRBV15 to TRBJ2-2, with 10 bases matching TRBD1. This CDR3 contains 14 residues. CDR1 and CDR2 (germline): LNHNV, YYDKDF (reference sequence). V was clipped by 5 bases and J by 11 bases; unmatched bases: 8. DNA for the CDR3: TGTGCCACCAGCGGAACTCCGACAGGGGGCGAGCTGTTTTTT. Translating gives CATSGTPTGGELFF.

The rearrangement joins TRBV6-6 to TRBJ1-2, with 11 bases fitting TRBD1. V dropped 5 bases and J dropped 6; count of bases not matched to a gene: 5. The length of the CDR3 is 14 residues. Germline V CDR1 and CDR2: MNHNY, SVGAGI (reference sequence). DNA of the CDR3: TGTGCCAGCAGTCGGGACAGGGGGTGGGATGGCTACACCTTC. The encoded protein is CASSRDRGWDGYTF.

The table lists this clone with a few counts. The CDR3 DNA follows: TGTGCCAGCAGTCGACAGGGGAAAGACTACACCTTC. It translates to CASSRQGKDYTF. The chain links TRBV27 to TRBJ1-2; 8 nucleotides agree with TRBD1. The CDR3 has 12 amino acids. V lost 5 bases and J lost 10; bases outside the gene matches: 6. CDR1 MNHEY and CDR2 SMNVEV come from the germline V gene (reference sequence).

In its sample, this clone was seen a few times. The chain joins TRBV15 to TRBJ1-6; D may be TRBD1 (6 bases). Trimming took 0 bases from V and 10 from J, leaving 13 bases between them. This CDR3 has 15 amino acids. Germline V lookup: CDR1 LNHNV, CDR2 YYDKDF (reference sequence). The CDR3 DNA is TGTGCCACCAGCAGAGATCTTGGGGGGCGCTCACCCCTCCACTTT. It codes for CATSRDLGGRSPLHF.

The chain has TRBV19 and TRBJ2-5, with D unclear. Deletions cut 4 bases from V and 7 bases from J, with 13 bases between. Germline CDR1 and CDR2: LNHDA and SQIVND (reference sequence). This CDR3 comprises 13 residues. CDR3 in amino acids: CASSTTPGPTQYF. CDR3 DNA: TGTGCCAGTAGTACAACCCCCGGCCCGACCCAGTACTTC.

The chain combines TRBV6-1 with TRBJ2-1; D uncertain. The CDR3 totals 13 residues. Germline CDR1 MNHNS, CDR2 SASEGT. V dropped 2 bases and J dropped 10 bases, with 12 bases sitting between them. The CDR3 sequence: CASSENYHGEQFF. The CDR3 region has the DNA TGTGCCAGCAGTGAAAACTACCACGGAGAGCAGTTCTTC.

The chain couples TRBV5-5 to TRBJ1-1; possibly TRBD1 for D (6 bases). V dropped 0 bases and J dropped 3 bases, with 12 bases sitting between them. In germline, CDR1 is SGHKS, CDR2 YYEKEE (reference sequence). This CDR3 has 15 amino acids. CDR3 region: CASSLGQAGDTEAFF. In DNA, the CDR3 is TGTGCCAGCAGCTTGGGACAGGCGGGTGACACTGAAGCTTTCTTT.

In this sample, this clone turned up once. J is TRBJ1-2 and V is TRBV7-2; the match to TRBD1 covers 7 bases. Germline V lookup: CDR1 SGHTA, CDR2 FQGNSA. With 1 base clipped from V and 8 bases from J, the junction kept 7 bases outside the gene matches. The CDR3 consists of 14 residues. The chain's CDR3 is CASSLEQGIGGYTF. DNA of the CDR3: TGTGCCAGCAGCTTAGAACAGGGGATCGGGGGCTACACCTTC.

This clone was detected only a few times. The V call is TRBV7-8, the J call TRBJ1-2; 9 bases fit TRBD1. V was clipped by 5 bases and J by 7 bases; unmatched bases: 17. The CDR3 consists of 17 residues. CDR1 and CDR2 from the germline V gene are SGHVS and FQNEAQ. CDR3 DNA: TGTGCCAGCAGCCCAGACCGGTACCGGGACAGGGAAATTGGCTACACCTTC. Its translation is CASSPDRYRDREIGYTF.

The chain combines TRBV6-5 with TRBJ2-7, with D perhaps matching TRBD2 (5 bases). The CDR3 consists of 13 residues. From germline, CDR1 is MNHEY and CDR2 SVGAGI. V was clipped by 7 bases and J by 1 base, with 11 bases between them. The CDR3 sequence is CASTPPGSYEQYF. The CDR3 DNA sequence: TGTGCCAGCACCCCCCCGGGGTCCTACGAGCAGTACTTC.

The chain uses TRBV14 and TRBJ1-6; the D gene is possibly TRBD1 (6 bases). CDR1 and CDR2 (germline): SGHDN, FVKESK. This CDR3 contains 15 residues. The V end was cut by 5 bases, the J end by 5 bases, with 13 bases between. This CDR3 is CASSSPGAHNSPLHF. CDR3 sequence (DNA): TGTGCCAGCAGCAGCCCGGGGGCACATAATTCACCCCTCCACTTT.

The chain has TRBV5-4 and TRBJ2-4, with a tentative D call TRBD1 (5 bases). CDR1 and CDR2 from the germline V gene are SGHNT and YYREEE (reference sequence). The CDR3 is made up of 16 amino acids. The ends were cut back, 4 bases at V and 8 bases at J, with 22 bases in the middle. CDR3 residues: CASSRAGSQGVDIQYF. The CDR3 coding sequence is TGTGCCAGCAGCAGAGCAGGGTCGCAAGGGGTGGACATTCAGTACTTC.

The CDR3 nucleotides read TGTGCCAGCCGGACAGAAACGTTCTATGGCTACACCTTC. This translates into CASRTETFYGYTF. The chain uses TRBV19 and TRBJ1-2, with D possibly TRBD1 on 6 matching bases. Germline values: CDR1 LNHDA, CDR2 SQIVND (reference sequence). Trimming removed 9 bases from V and 4 bases from J, with 15 bases in between. The CDR3 spans 13 residues.

The chain is built from TRBV7-9 and TRBJ2-3; no clear D gene. V gave up 5 bases and J gave up 4 bases, with 7 bases separating them. The length of the CDR3 is 12 residues. Germline loops: CDR1 SEHNR, CDR2 FQNEAQ (reference sequence). The CDR3 sequence: CASSPLSDTQYF. In DNA form, the CDR3 reads TGTGCCAGCAGCCCTTTGTCAGATACGCAGTATTTT. Combining the CDR3 with reference TRBV7-9 and TRBJ2-3 gives the whole variable domain DTGVSQNPRHKITKRGQNVTFRCDPISEHNRLYWYRQTLGQGPEFLTYFQNEAQLEKSRLLSDRFSAERPKGSFSTLEIQRTEQGDSAMYLCASSPLSDTQYFGPGTRLTVL.

The chain uses TRBV7-6 and TRBJ2-1; D is possibly TRBD1 (6 bases). V was cut by 5 bases and J by 9 bases, with 20 bases left in between. Germline CDR1 SGHVS, CDR2 FNYEAQ. This CDR3 contains 15 residues. The CDR3 DNA is TGTGCCAGCAGCCCCAGGGGCCCAGGGGAATCTGAGCAGTTCTTC. Translation: CASSPRGPGESEQFF.

The genes are TRBV29-1 and TRBJ2-1, with TRBD2 identical over 7 bases. This CDR3 has 14 amino acids. The V gene end was trimmed by 3 bases and the J gene end by 3 bases; junction bases not matched to a gene: 5. Germline V gives CDR1 SQVTM, CDR2 ANQGSEA. The CDR3 DNA sequence: TGCAGCGTTGAGGGGGGGGTCGGCTACAATGAGCAGTTCTTC. Translated: CSVEGGVGYNEQFF.

The chain carries TRBV5-4 and TRBJ1-1; tentatively, D is TRBD1 (5 bases). Germline CDR1 SGHNT, CDR2 YYREEE (reference sequence). With 4 bases removed from V and 1 base from J, the gap between germline ends came to 14 bases. The CDR3 is made up of 15 amino acids. This CDR3 reads CASSPNLGQNTEAFF. The CDR3 DNA reads TGTGCCAGCAGCCCAAACTTAGGACAGAACACTGAAGCTTTCTTT. The variable domain in full, completed from reference TRBV5-4 and TRBJ1-1, reads ETGVTQSPTHLIKTRGQQVTLRCSSQSGHNTVSWYQQALGQGPQFIFQYYREEENGRGNFPPRFSGLQFPNYSSELNVNALELDDSALYLCASSPNLGQNTEAFFGQGTRLTVV.

This sequence joins TRBV6-5 and TRBJ2-7, with 7 bases matching TRBD1. The V gene's germline CDR1 is MNHEY and CDR2 SVGAGI. CDR3 size: 15 residues. V was pared by 2 bases and J by 2 bases, with 6 bases of the junction left unmatched. The CDR3 DNA reads TGTGCCAGCAGTTACGCGGACAGGCCCACCTACGAGCAGTACTTC. Translation gives CASSYADRPTYEQYF.